This passage covers 22 T cell receptor beta chains from one sample sequenced in a study of vaccination and CD4 T cells after COVID-19. Treatment denoted: 10-day PBMC culture with coronavirus spike peptide pools or control peptides (ViraFEST assay). These TCRs' antigens remain unknown. The assay that was used to sequence DNA from cultured CD4+ T cells was the Oncomine TCR Beta short-read assay. TCRdb used MiXCR to reprocess the PCR reads, holding one entry per CDR3 protein. Of approximately 12,000 distinct CDR3 sequences listed, roughly 60% were seen once; the top ten hold roughly 9%. The material sequenced was CD4+ T cells from blood, cultured in vitro, taken before SARS-CoV-2 vaccination. The receptors were sampled from a human donor who had recovered from COVID-19.

This clonotype appeared a few times. The genes are TRBV6-4 and TRBJ2-2; 9 nucleotides agree with TRBD2. This CDR3 spans 14 amino acids. The junction had 6 bases not matched to a gene; V was cut back by 4 bases and J by 9 bases. Looked up from germline, CDR1 is MRHNA and CDR2 is SNTAGT. The CDR3 coding sequence is TGTGCCAGCAGTGCGTCTAGCGGGGCGCGGGAGCTGTTTTTT. Residues: CASSASSGARELFF.

The genes are TRBV5-4 and TRBJ1-2, with a tentative D call TRBD1 (6 bases). Germline V gene data show CDR1 as SGHNT and CDR2 as YYREEE (reference sequence). The CDR3 has 12 residues. V was shortened by 3 bases and J by 4 bases, with 7 bases between the two germline ends. For the CDR3, the DNA is TGTGCCAGCAGCTCAGGGGTCTATGGCTACACCTTC. This encodes CASSSGVYGYTF.

Only one count was recorded for this clonotype. Here the CDR3 reads CASRGQGLSYEQYF. The CDR3, as DNA: TGTGCCAGCAGGGGACAGGGGCTTTCCTACGAGCAGTACTTC. The V gene is TRBV6-2 or TRBV6-3, the J gene TRBJ2-7, with 10 bases fitting TRBD1. Germline values: CDR1 MNHEY, CDR2 SVGEGT. Trimming at V came to 6 bases and at J to 1 base, leaving 3 bases not matched to a gene. The CDR3 covers 14 residues.

The V call is TRBV20-1, the J call TRBJ1-5, with D hard to call. Trimming stripped 0 bases from V and 0 bases from J, with 9 bases between. The CDR3 loop spans 15 amino acids. CDR1 DFQATT and CDR2 SNEGSKA come from the germline V gene (reference sequence). The CDR3 bases are TGCAGTGCTAGAGATCGTCTCGTTAGCAATCAGCCCCAGCATTTT. Translating it yields CSARDRLVSNQPQHF.

The chain recombines TRBV28 with TRBJ2-2, with D perhaps given as TRBD1 or TRBD2 (5 bases each). This CDR3 comprises 15 residues. Germline V gives CDR1 MDHEN, CDR2 SYDVKM. Trimming cost V 8 bases and J 0 bases, with 13 bases left between them. CDR3 DNA sequence: TGTGCCAGCTCCACACGGGGCTCGAACACCGGGGAGCTGTTTTTT. It yields the protein CASSTRGSNTGELFF.

The sample holds a few counts of this clonotype. The genes are TRBV2 and TRBJ1-5; 11 nucleotides align to TRBD1. The V gene's germline CDR1 is SNHLY and CDR2 FYNNEI. Trimming took 3 bases from V and 3 from J; bases not matched to a gene: 7. CDR3 length: 17 residues. The CDR3 coding sequence is TGTGCCAGCAGTGATACGGGACAGGGGGTGTTCAATCAGCCCCAGCATTTT. Translation gives CASSDTGQGVFNQPQHF. Combining the CDR3 with reference TRBV2 and TRBJ1-5 gives the whole variable domain EPEVTQTPSHQVTQMGQEVILRCVPISNHLYFYWYRQILGQKVEFLVSFYNNEISEKSEIFDDQFSVERPDGSNFTLKIRSTKLEDSAMYFCASSDTGQGVFNQPQHFGDGTRLSIL.

The V and J genes are TRBV5-4 and TRBJ1-5; D may be TRBD1 (6 bases). The V end lost 2 bases, the J end lost 3 bases, and 9 bases lay between the germline ends. Looked up from germline, CDR1 is SGHNT and CDR2 is YYREEE (reference sequence). The CDR3 loop spans 14 amino acids. DNA of the CDR3: TGTGCCAGCAGCTTCAAGGGGGACAATCAGCCCCAGCATTTT. It yields the protein CASSFKGDNQPQHF.

This clonotype has more than one count but fewer than ten. This rearrangement joins TRBV20-1 to TRBJ1-2, with a tentative D call TRBD1 (6 bases). Germline CDR1 reads DFQATT; CDR2 reads SNEGSKA (reference sequence). V lost 6 bases to trimming and J lost 1 base, with 15 bases between them. The CDR3 runs to 14 residues. The CDR3 nucleotides read TGCAGTGCGAGGGGGGCCACATATAACTATGGCTACACCTTC. This translates into CSARGATYNYGYTF.

This chain joins TRBV6-1 and TRBJ1-2, with D maybe TRBD1 (5 bases). Between the trimmed V and J ends, which lost 9 bases and 4 bases, there was a span of 15 bases. Per germline, CDR1 MNHNS and CDR2 SASEGT. This CDR3 is 13 amino acids long. CDR3 protein: CASKQGPIYGYTF. CDR3 coding DNA: TGTGCCAGTAAGCAGGGACCGATCTATGGCTACACCTTC.

V gene TRBV20-1 combines with J gene TRBJ2-7, with 10 positions matching TRBD2. Per germline, CDR1 DFQATT and CDR2 SNEGSKA (reference sequence). V lost 6 bases and J lost 6; bases outside the gene matches: 11. The CDR3 totals 14 residues. CDR3 in DNA: TGCAGTGCGCCCGGGCTAGCGGGAGTTCGCGAGCAGTACTTC. This gives the protein CSAPGLAGVREQYF.

The gene calls are TRBV19 and TRBJ2-5, with TRBD2 matching over 10 bases. This CDR3 is built from 16 residues. Germline values: CDR1 LNHDA, CDR2 SQIVND (reference sequence). J gave up 1 base and V 4 bases, and 6 bases lay outside the gene matches. As DNA, the CDR3 is TGTGCCAGTAGTAGGGGGACTAGCGTGATCCAAGAGACCCAGTACTTC. Protein: CASSRGTSVIQETQYF.

In this sample, this clonotype turned up a few times. This rearrangement joins TRBV7-2 to TRBJ1-2; tentative D call: TRBD1 (5 bases). The CDR3 totals 13 residues. Germline CDR1 SGHTA, CDR2 FQGNSA. V gave up 4 bases and J gave up 8 bases, with 14 bases separating them. The chain's CDR3 is CASSSGTQGGYTF. The DNA for the CDR3 is TGTGCCAGCAGCTCCGGGACCCAAGGGGGCTACACCTTC.

This clonotype has only a few counts. The rearrangement uses TRBV11-3 and TRBJ2-3, with 12 positions matching TRBD2. CDR1 is SGHNT and CDR2 is YENEEA in the germline V gene. The CDR3 extends over 21 amino acids. V shed 5 bases, J shed 4 bases, and the junction held 22 bases outside the gene matches. CDR3: CASSPLPGQVKTSGRADTQYF. Written as DNA, the CDR3 is TGTGCCAGCAGCCCACTTCCGGGACAAGTAAAGACTAGCGGGAGAGCAGATACGCAGTATTTT.

The V call is TRBV28, the J call TRBJ2-7; no clear D gene. V gave up 5 bases and J gave up 3 bases, with 5 bases separating them. Germline V gene lookup returns CDR1 MDHEN and CDR2 SYDVKM. This CDR3 is built from 11 residues. DNA for the CDR3: TGTGCCAGCAGTCAACGCTACGAGCAGTACTTC. Translated: CASSQRYEQYF.

Concerning this clonotype itself: No conserved phenylalanine or tryptophan ends this CDR3, so it is likely a read error. The V call is TRBV11-1, the J call TRBJ2-7, with 7 nucleotides matching TRBD1. V lost 5 bases, J lost 3 bases, and 19 bases stayed unmatched. CDR3 length: 18 amino acids. The germline CDR1 and CDR2 sequences are SGHAT and FQDESV (reference sequence). The DNA of the CDR3 is TGTGCCAGCAGCCAGTTCATGAACAGGGGAAAAGGCGACTACGAGCAGTACTAC. Translating it yields CASSQFMNRGKGDYEQYY.

CDR3 residues: CASSLSGQAQETQYF. In nucleotides, the CDR3 is TGTGCCAGCAGTCTCTCAGGACAGGCCCAAGAGACCCAGTACTTC. This chain joins TRBV27 and TRBJ2-5; 7 nucleotides line up with TRBD1. This CDR3 region has 15 residues. Germline V lookup: CDR1 MNHEY, CDR2 SMNVEV (reference sequence). V trimming: 5 bases; J trimming: 1 base; junction bases outside the gene matches: 7.

This clonotype was counted only a few times. This chain connects TRBV27 to TRBJ2-7, with 10 bases identical to TRBD1. Germline loops: CDR1 MNHEY, CDR2 SMNVEV (reference sequence). The CDR3 sequence is 14 residues long. Trimming at V came to 3 bases and at J to 2 bases, leaving 1 base not matched to a gene. Here the CDR3 DNA reads TGTGCCAGCAGTTTTGGGACAGGGGCCTACGAGCAGTACTTC. Its protein is CASSFGTGAYEQYF.

CDR3: CASSFTGSGNTIYF. CDR3 sequence (DNA): TGTGCCAGCAGTTTCACAGGGTCTGGAAACACCATATATTTT. This chain uses TRBV28 with TRBJ1-3, with a tentative D call TRBD1 (6 bases). Trimming pared 3 bases from V and 1 base from J, leaving 7 bases between. The CDR3 spans 14 residues. CDR1 and CDR2 (germline): MDHEN, SYDVKM.

The chain uses TRBV7-9 and TRBJ1-2; a weak D match, TRBD1 (6 bases). V dropped 2 bases and J dropped 4 bases, with 14 bases sitting between them. Germline V gene lookup returns CDR1 SEHNR and CDR2 FQNEAQ (reference sequence). The CDR3 covers 15 residues. CDR3 sequence reads: CASSLNSGDFYGYTF. The DNA for the CDR3 is TGTGCCAGCAGCTTAAATTCAGGGGACTTCTATGGCTACACCTTC.

The rearrangement links TRBV2 to TRBJ2-2; D is perhaps TRBD1 or TRBD2 (5 bases each). V was cut by 7 bases and J by 3 bases, with 9 bases left in between. Germline V lookup: CDR1 SNHLY, CDR2 FYNNEI. The CDR3 spans 13 residues. The CDR3 nucleotides read TGTGCCAGCAAGAGGGGCCACACCGGGGAGCTGTTTTTT. Residues: CASKRGHTGELFF.

The chain links TRBV7-8 to TRBJ1-3; no reliable D call. The CDR3 is made up of 15 amino acids. V lost 5 bases and J 0 bases, leaving 11 bases between the germline ends. Germline CDR1 and CDR2: SGHVS and FQNEAQ. CDR3 bases: TGTGCCAGCAGCCCCTGGACTGGCTCTGGAAACACCATATATTTT. It is translated as CASSPWTGSGNTIYF.

V gene TRBV12-3 or TRBV12-4 combines with J gene TRBJ1-2; D perhaps matches TRBD1 (5 bases). This CDR3 is built from 13 residues. V lost 7 bases to trimming and J lost 14 bases, with 23 bases between them. This CDR3 reads CASTDRDRHSRTF. In DNA, the CDR3 is TGTGCCAGCACCGACCGGGACCGCCATTCTAGAACCTTC.